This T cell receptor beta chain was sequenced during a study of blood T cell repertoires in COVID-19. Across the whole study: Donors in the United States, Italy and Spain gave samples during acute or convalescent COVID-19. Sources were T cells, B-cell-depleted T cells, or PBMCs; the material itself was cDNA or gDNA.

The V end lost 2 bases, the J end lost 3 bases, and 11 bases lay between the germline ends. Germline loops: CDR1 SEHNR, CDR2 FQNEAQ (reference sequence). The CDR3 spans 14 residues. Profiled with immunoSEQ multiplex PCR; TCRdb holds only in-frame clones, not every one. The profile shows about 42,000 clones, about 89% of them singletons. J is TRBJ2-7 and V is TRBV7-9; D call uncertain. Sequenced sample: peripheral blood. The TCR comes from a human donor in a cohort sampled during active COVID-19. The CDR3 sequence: CASSLSRSGYEQYF. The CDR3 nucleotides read TGTGCCAGCAGCTTATCTCGTTCCGGCTACGAGCAGTACTTC.